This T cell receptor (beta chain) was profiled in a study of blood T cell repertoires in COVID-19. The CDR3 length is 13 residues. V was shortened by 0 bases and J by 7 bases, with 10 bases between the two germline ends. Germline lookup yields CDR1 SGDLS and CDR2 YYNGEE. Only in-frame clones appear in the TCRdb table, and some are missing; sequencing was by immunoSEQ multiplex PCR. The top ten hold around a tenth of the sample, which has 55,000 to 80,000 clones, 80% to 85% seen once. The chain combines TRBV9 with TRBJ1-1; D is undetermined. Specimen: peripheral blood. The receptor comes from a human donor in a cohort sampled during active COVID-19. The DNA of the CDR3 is TGTGCCAGCAGCGTAGGGTCTATCAATGAAGCTTTCTTT. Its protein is CASSVGSINEAFF. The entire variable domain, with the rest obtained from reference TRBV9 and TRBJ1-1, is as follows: DSGVTQTPKHLITATGQRVTLRCSPRSGDLSVYWYQQSLDQGLQFLIQYYNGEERAKGNILERFSAQQFPDLHSELNLSSLELGDSALYFCASSVGSINEAFFGQGTRLTVV.